This T cell receptor beta chain came from a study of blood T cell repertoires in COVID-19 (dated by TCRdb to about 2020). General notes on the study: The collaborator samples originated in the United States, Italy and Spain and spanned the acute and convalescent phases of COVID-19. The repertoires were released in a freely available public database intended as a resource for research on the immune response to SARS-CoV-2. Subjects who had been exposed to COVID-19, were actively infected with it, or had recovered from it provided the deeply sampled blood TCRbeta repertoires that made up the dataset. Where HLA class I and class II types were available, the types were taken from metadata supplied by the sample provider, not from assay-based typing. The material from the prospective study consisted of cDNA or gDNA derived from T cells, B-cell-depleted T cells, or PBMCs. Samples were obtained from the ongoing ImmuneRACE study (first 160 participants) and from 1,000 to 1,500 subjects provided by 6 global collaborators. The sample metadata nearly always contained a de-identified subject ID, COVID-19 status, age in years and sex. Findings and caveats that apply to the study as a whole: How much clinical and demographic metadata was included differed by source and by participant, and the metadata was provided uncurated.

In regard to this clone: Its recognized antigen is unknown. No base quality values were provided; no much bigger clone lies one nucleotide off.

From the germline V gene, CDR1 is SGHRS and CDR2 is YFSETQ. From the cysteine up to the phenylalanine, the CDR3 has a length of 15 residues. This entry keeps only the CDR3 DNA: 45 bases, framed from base 1. V trim: 2 bases; J trim: 4 bases; unmatched bases: 4. Collaborating institutions collected whole blood in K2EDTA tubes following their own protocols. Collaborator samples were shipped for TCRbeta analysis as frozen whole blood, isolated PBMCs, or DNA extracted from either sample type. TCRbeta CDR3 regions were amplified from genomic DNA using the immunoSEQ Assay, a bias-controlled multiplex PCR. Per the authors' processing: The number of nucleated cells in each sample was estimated from the amplification of reference gene primers within the assay. To quantify the absolute abundance of each unique TCRbeta CDR3 rearrangement, sequence reads were collapsed and filtered. For each sample, productive Simpson clonality was calculated as the square root of Simpson's diversity index across productive rearrangements. The table was pulled from immuneACCESS by TCRdb, which kept in-frame rearrangements only. Such tables lose some clones; where checked, under half of the loss comes from unresolved V genes, and the rest has no known cause. Clonal size and the V and J genes are those of that table, whereas D and trimming came from the DNA. The sample yields 260,000 or so clones; 84% were counted once. The top ten clones comprise 8.6% of the sample.

This TCR derives from a human donor in a cohort sampled during active COVID-19. This chain joins TRBV5-1 to TRBJ2-2; TRBD1 matches 8 bases in the middle. Sequenced material: peripheral blood. Read as DNA, the sequence is TGCGCCAGCAGCTTATTACAGGGGGGCACCGGGGAGCTGTTTTTT. This translates into CASSLLQGGTGELFF. Joined to the reference TRBV5-1 and TRBJ2-2 proteins, this CDR3 gives the full variable domain: KAGVTQTPRYLIKTRGQQVTLSCSPISGHRSVSWYQQTPGQGLQFLFEYFSETQRNKGNFPGRFSGRQFSNSRSEMNVSTLELGDSALYLCASSLLQGGTGELFFGEGSRLTVL.